The 20 T cell receptor beta chains in this list originate from one sample, sequenced in a study of CD8 T cells in Susac syndrome. When the RNA was reverse transcribed, random hexamers were used with an input of about 0.5 to 1 ug. TCRdb reprocessed the immunoSEQ multiplex PCR reads with MiXCR, giving one entry per CDR3 protein. The table includes nearly 25,000 distinct CDR3 sequences, 90% to 95% detected once. The sample was CD8+ T cells from PBMCs. These receptors all come from a human donor with Susac syndrome.

The gene calls are TRBV27 and TRBJ1-2, with D uncertain. This CDR3 has 13 residues. The V end was cut by 9 bases, the J end by 3 bases, with 14 bases between. Germline CDR1 MNHEY, CDR2 SMNVEV (reference sequence). CDR3 coding DNA: TGTGCCAGTCAACCCTCAGCTCACTATGGCTACACCTTC. This gives the protein CASQPSAHYGYTF.

This sequence joins TRBV5-1 and TRBJ2-2, with D unresolved. Germline V CDR1 and CDR2: SGHRS, YFSETQ. Trimming removed 0 bases from V and 1 base from J, with 10 bases in between. CDR3 length equals 16 residues. CDR3 sequence: CASSLEWQRNTGELFF. For the CDR3, the DNA is TGCGCCAGCAGCTTGGAATGGCAGAGGAACACCGGGGAGCTGTTTTTT.

The rearrangement links TRBV20-1 to TRBJ2-2; 7 bases agree with TRBD2. This CDR3 has 20 amino acids. Looked up from germline, CDR1 is DFQATT and CDR2 is SNEGSKA (reference sequence). V was pared by 3 bases and J by 1 base, with 20 bases of the junction left unmatched. The DNA for the CDR3 is TGCAGTGCTAGTCAAGGTTTTGGGGGGGTCGAGGCAGGGAACACCGGGGAGCTGTTTTTT. It yields the protein CSASQGFGGVEAGNTGELFF.

V usage is TRBV28 and J usage is TRBJ2-3; D gene unclear. The ends were cut back, 8 bases at V and 4 bases at J, with 10 bases in the middle. The CDR3 extends over 12 amino acids. Germline CDR1 and CDR2: MDHEN and SYDVKM. The CDR3 DNA reads as TGTGCCAGCTCTTCTGGGGCAGATACGCAGTATTTT. Protein: CASSSGADTQYF.

This rearrangement joins TRBV14 to TRBJ1-3, with D possibly being TRBD1 (5 bases). This CDR3 spans 16 amino acids. The germline V gene encodes CDR1 SGHDN and CDR2 FVKESK. V was cut by 4 bases and J by 4 bases, with 17 bases left in between. The CDR3 is CASSPRWGGRGNTIYF. The CDR3 nucleotides read TGTGCCAGCAGCCCGCGTTGGGGCGGCCGAGGAAACACCATATATTTT.

V usage is TRBV4-2 and J usage is TRBJ1-2; TRBD1 is a possible D gene (5 bases). Trimming cost V 0 bases and J 6 bases, with 17 bases left between them. From germline, CDR1 is LGHNA and CDR2 YNFKEQ. This CDR3 region has 16 residues. The CDR3 here is CASSQEDREKGDGYTF. CDR3 bases: TGTGCCAGCAGCCAAGAAGACAGAGAAAAAGGCGATGGCTACACCTTC.

The V gene is TRBV7-2, the J gene TRBJ2-1; D might be TRBD1 or TRBD2, each matching 6 bases. V was cut by 1 base and J by 4 bases, with 14 bases left in between. Germline V gives CDR1 SGHTA, CDR2 FQGNSA. The CDR3 length is 16 residues. CDR3: CASSLGTGAAYNEQFF. In DNA, the CDR3 is TGTGCCAGCAGCTTAGGGACGGGGGCCGCTTACAATGAGCAGTTCTTC.

This chain links TRBV20-1 with TRBJ1-2; D call uncertain. V was clipped by 3 bases and J by 3 bases, with 11 bases between them. Germline CDR1 and CDR2: DFQATT and SNEGSKA (reference sequence). This CDR3 is built from 13 residues. As DNA, the CDR3 is TGCAGTGCTAGGGTAGACCTGTACTATGGCTACACCTTC. This sequence encodes CSARVDLYYGYTF.

This clonotype was found once. This sequence joins TRBV9 and TRBJ1-1; TRBD1 aligns across 11 bases. This CDR3 has 17 residues. With 0 bases clipped from V and 3 bases from J, the junction kept 7 bases outside the gene matches. Germline CDR1 is SGDLS and CDR2 is YYNGEE. CDR3 protein: CASSVAGTGGLDTEAFF. CDR3 coding DNA: TGTGCCAGCAGCGTAGCGGGGACAGGGGGATTGGACACTGAAGCTTTCTTT.

The chain employs TRBV4-2 and TRBJ1-1; D not certain. V was clipped by 0 bases and J by 4 bases, with 9 bases between them. The CDR3 is 14 residues long. The germline V gene encodes CDR1 LGHNA and CDR2 YNFKEQ. The CDR3 DNA reads TGTGCCAGCAGCCAAGAGGGAGTGGGCACTGAAGCTTTCTTT. The encoded protein is CASSQEGVGTEAFF.

The chain links TRBV30 to TRBJ2-3, with 7 bases identical to TRBD2. V gave up 5 bases and J gave up 1 base; unmatched junction bases: 6. The CDR3 consists of 14 residues. CDR1 and CDR2 (germline): GTSNPN, SVGIG (reference sequence). The CDR3 sequence: CAWSSGGGTDTQYF. The CDR3 DNA sequence: TGTGCCTGGTCATCGGGGGGAGGCACAGATACGCAGTATTTT.

This clonotype was seen only once. The V gene is TRBV24-1, the J gene TRBJ2-2; TRBD1 matches at 11 bases. The length of the CDR3 is 24 residues. Trimming removed 2 bases from V and 0 bases from J; junction bases left unmatched: 22. Per the germline V gene, CDR1 is KGHDR and CDR2 is SFDVKD. The CDR3 loop reads CATSDSRALNRDRGIGSNTGELFF. CDR3 DNA sequence: TGTGCCACCAGTGATTCCCGCGCTCTAAACCGGGACAGGGGGATAGGTTCGAACACCGGGGAGCTGTTTTTT.

V usage is TRBV11-2 and J usage is TRBJ2-3; TRBD2 might be the D (7 bases). The CDR3 is made up of 15 amino acids. Germline V gene lookup returns CDR1 SGHAT and CDR2 FQNNGV. V gave up 1 base and J gave up 7 bases, with 15 bases separating them. CDR3 in amino acids: CASSLGAGAGNTQYF. The DNA of the CDR3 is TGTGCCAGCAGCTTAGGGGCGGGGGCTGGTAATACGCAGTATTTT. Supplemented by reference TRBV11-2 and TRBJ2-3, the full variable domain reads EAGVAQSPRYKIIEKRQSVAFWCNPISGHATLYWYQQILGQGPKLLIQFQNNGVVDDSQLPKDRFSAERLKGVDSTLKIQPAKLEDSAVYLCASSLGAGAGNTQYFGPGTRLTVL.

This clonotype showed up just once. The gene calls are TRBV7-3 and TRBJ2-2, with D uncertain. This CDR3 has 11 amino acids. The V and J ends lost 6 bases and 6 bases respectively, with 5 bases between them. Germline V gives CDR1 SGHTA, CDR2 FQGTGA. CDR3 region: CASSDSGELFF. CDR3 bases: TGTGCCAGCAGTGACTCCGGGGAGCTGTTTTTT.

The V and J genes are TRBV4-3 and TRBJ2-1, with D tentatively TRBD2 (7 bases). Germline values: CDR1 LGHNA, CDR2 YSLEER. The CDR3 is 15 residues long. V lost 3 bases to trimming and J lost 6 bases, with 15 bases between them. This CDR3 is CASSQLLGGANEQFF. In DNA, the CDR3 is TGCGCCAGCAGCCAGCTACTTGGGGGGGCCAATGAGCAGTTCTTC.

CDR3 nucleotides: TGTGCCAGCAGTTTAGGGACAGGGGGGGTCAATGAGCAGTTCTTC. The encoded protein is CASSLGTGGVNEQFF. The chain employs TRBV27 and TRBJ2-1, with TRBD1 matching 11 bases. From germline, CDR1 is MNHEY and CDR2 SMNVEV (reference sequence). The CDR3 is made up of 15 amino acids. The trim removed 2 bases at V and 6 bases at J, leaving 3 bases unmatched.

CDR3 nucleotide sequence: TGCAGTGCTAGGCCAGGGCCCCCCGGGGAGCTGTTTTTT. Its translation is CSARPGPPGELFF. This rearrangement joins TRBV20-1 to TRBJ2-2, with a possible D match to TRBD1 (5 bases). The CDR3 is made up of 13 amino acids. Trimming took off 3 bases at V and 6 bases at J, with 11 bases between the two ends. Per germline, CDR1 DFQATT and CDR2 SNEGSKA (reference sequence).

V and J are TRBV28 and TRBJ2-7; 8 nucleotides line up with TRBD1. CDR3 length: 16 residues. J lost 4 bases, V lost 3 bases, and 11 bases had no gene match. Germline V gene sequence: CDR1 MDHEN, CDR2 SYDVKM. The CDR3 nucleotides read TGTGCCAGCAGTTTGTCAGGACAGGGTTTGAATTACGAGCAGTACTTC. As protein: CASSLSGQGLNYEQYF.

This chain joins TRBV12-3 or TRBV12-4 and TRBJ1-2; D ambiguous. Deletions cut 6 bases from V and 6 bases from J, with 20 bases between. The CDR3 has 15 residues. CDR3 sequence reads: CASSSDTLHWNGYTF. DNA for the CDR3: TGTGCCAGCAGCTCTGACACACTCCATTGGAATGGCTACACCTTC.

This clonotype was detected only once. CDR3 nucleotides: TGTGCCACCAGTGGGAAAAGACGGGGGAGGTACGGGGAGCTGTTTTTT. This encodes CATSGKRRGRYGELFF. The chain links TRBV24-1 to TRBJ2-2; maybe TRBD2 (6 bases). Deletions cut 5 bases from V and 7 bases from J, with 19 bases between. Germline CDR1 reads KGHDR; CDR2 reads SFDVKD. The CDR3 length is 16 residues.